This T cell receptor beta chain originates from a study of blood T cell repertoires in COVID-19. Study overall: Donors in the United States, Italy and Spain gave samples during acute or convalescent COVID-19. T cells, B-cell-depleted T cells, or PBMCs provided the cDNA or gDNA that served as material.

The germline CDR1 and CDR2 sequences are MDHEN and SYDVKM. The V and J ends lost 2 bases and 4 bases respectively, with 9 bases between them. The CDR3 totals 14 residues. How the authors handled the data: Amplification from reference gene primers served as the basis for estimated nucleated cell counts. This table comes from immunoSEQ multiplex PCR, and its TCRdb copy is limited to in-frame clones, with some not included. V, J and clone size reflect that table, while D and trimming were determined from the DNA. This table holds 310,000 or so clones, around nine tenths found once. Only one count was recorded for this clone.

V and J are TRBV28 and TRBJ1-5, with D maybe TRBD1 (5 bases). This TCR derives from a woman in her forties who had recovered from COVID-19. Sequenced input: PBMCs or T cells enriched from blood (not recorded which). The CDR3 bases are TGTGCCAGCAGTTTAGTGGAGGGGAATCAGCCCCAGCATTTT. Protein: CASSLVEGNQPQHF. Complete variable domain (other parts from reference TRBV28 and TRBJ1-5): DVKVTQSSRYLVKRTGEKVFLECVQDMDHENMFWYRQDPGLGLRLIYFSYDVKMKEKGDIPEGYSVSREKKERFSLILESASTNQTSMYLCASSLVEGNQPQHFGDGTRLSIL.